This TCR beta chain was found in a study of cytomegalovirus exposure and HLA in healthy donors (dated by TCRdb to 2017 to 2019). About the study as a whole: A later analysis indicated that the 90 to 150 validation repertoires were generated on the platform also employed for the 720 or so repertoires of the first cohort. The study aimed to test whether cataloging public T cell receptors could reveal signatures of past pathogen exposure. Besides the first cohort of hundreds of subjects, a separate validation cohort made up of roughly 120 different subjects was used. To predict cytomegalovirus infection status, the study brought together high-throughput TCR immunosequencing, statistical association of individual TCRs with disease status, and machine learning.

Donors formed part of the validation cohort, which comprised approximately 130 subjects and was distinct from the first cohort of 550 to 850 subjects. Libraries were prepared through the immunoSEQ multiplex PCR assay. The authors' pipeline ran thus. A statistical classification framework was developed to diagnose cytomegalovirus status using the catalog of TCR beta chain sequences. TCRdb's version of the immuneACCESS table is confined to in-frame rearrangements and falls short of the full clone set. An unresolved V gene accounts for under half of the shortfall where checked; the remainder is of unknown origin. V and J calls plus clone size are reproduced from that table; the DNA served to infer D and trimming. This sample is represented by about 220,000 clones; about 86% of them were singletons. 2.9% of the sample lies in the top ten. To note about this clone: The target of this receptor is not known. The record has no base qualities; no much larger clone is one base away.

Study-level results and caveats: While some public TCRs were present in many individuals, most TCR sequences turned up only very rarely across donors. The validation cohort had no HLA typing available for a later analysis, so co-occurrence within that cohort was assessed over all 120 repertoires. The classifier was reported to diagnose cytomegalovirus status with high specificity and sensitivity in both the original cohort and the validation cohort. In vitro tests confirmed that a few of the cytomegalovirus-associated TCR beta chains recognize cytomegalovirus antigens. In a later analysis, TCRs clustered in the first cohort were found to also tend to co-occur in the approximately 120 validation repertoires, with 90% to 95% of cluster scores above 0. The study gave a list of 150 to 200 TCR beta chains associated with cytomegalovirus. The authors suggested that the approach could potentially be generalized to other disease states and immunological phenotypes.

Its CDR3 holds 16 amino acids, cysteine through phenylalanine. Just CDR3 DNA is preserved here, 48 bases in frame from base 1. The germline V gene gives CDR1 as ENHRY and CDR2 as SYGVKD. Compared with germline, V lacks 3 bases and J lacks 0 bases; bases without a gene match: 4. The V gene is TRBV10-3 and the J gene is TRBJ1-4, with 7 central nucleotides matching TRBD1. The material sequenced was PBMCs. The TCR sequence derives from a woman aged 18-30 years in good health and CMV-seronegative. The CDR3 here reads CAISETGTATNEKLFF. The sequence in DNA is TGTGCCATCAGTGAAACCGGGACAGCAACTAATGAAAAACTGTTTTTT.